There are a few counts of the clone carrying this TCR beta chain. This record belongs to a study of T-cell reconstitution after alpha-beta-depleted transplantation in children. V was pared by 1 base and J by 8 bases, with 11 bases between. This CDR3 is 13 amino acids long. CDR1 and CDR2 from the germline V gene are LGHDT and YNNKEL (reference sequence). Unique molecular identifiers were used to barcode this TCRbeta library. A single record per CDR3 protein comes from TCRdb applying MiXCR to the PCR reads. The table records 230,000 or so distinct CDR3 sequences, 12% of them present only once. J is TRBJ1-2 and V is TRBV3-1; D is perhaps TRBD1 (5 bases). The source was PBMCs from the stem cell graft donor, collected from the stem cell graft. The sequence derives from a human donor who donated a stem cell graft to a child with acute lymphoblastic leukemia. The CDR3: CASSQVPGAGYTF. CDR3 DNA sequence: TGTGCCAGCAGCCAAGTCCCCGGGGCCGGCTACACCTTC.